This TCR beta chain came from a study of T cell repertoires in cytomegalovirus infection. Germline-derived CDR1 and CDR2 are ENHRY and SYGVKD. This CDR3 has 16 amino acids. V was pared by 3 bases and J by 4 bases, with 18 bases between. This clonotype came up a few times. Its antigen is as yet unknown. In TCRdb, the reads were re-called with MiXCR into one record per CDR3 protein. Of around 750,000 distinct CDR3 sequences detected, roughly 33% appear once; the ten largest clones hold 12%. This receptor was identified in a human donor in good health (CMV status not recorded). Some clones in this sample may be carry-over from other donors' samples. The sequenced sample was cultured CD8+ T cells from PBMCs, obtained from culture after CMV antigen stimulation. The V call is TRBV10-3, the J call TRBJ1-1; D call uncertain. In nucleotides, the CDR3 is TGTGCCATCAGTGACGAATCACCCGCGGCCCCCACTGAAGCTTTCTTT. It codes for CAISDESPAAPTEAFF.